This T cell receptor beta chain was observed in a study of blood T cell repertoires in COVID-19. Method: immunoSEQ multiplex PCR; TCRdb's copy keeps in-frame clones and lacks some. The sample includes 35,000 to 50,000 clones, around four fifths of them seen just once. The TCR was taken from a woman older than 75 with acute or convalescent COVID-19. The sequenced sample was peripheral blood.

The CDR3 nucleotides are TGTGCTAGTGGTTCCAACGGGCTGACTAGCGGGGGAGTCACCGGGGAGCTGTTTTTT. The encoded protein is CASGSNGLTSGGVTGELFF. The V call is TRBV12-5, the J call TRBJ2-2, with 12 nucleotides matching TRBD2. Germline-derived CDR1 and CDR2 are LGHNT and FRNRAP. Trimming at V came to 4 bases and at J to 4 bases, leaving 13 bases not matched to a gene. This CDR3 comprises 19 residues.